This entry lists 18 T cell receptor beta chains sequenced from one sample in a study of shared T cell receptors in the human thymus. Method: immunoSEQ multiplex PCR; TCRdb's copy keeps in-frame clones and lacks some. Altogether hundreds of thousands of clones are present, approximately 80% being singletons, with the ten largest covering around 0.012%. These same data were also listed under a study on human thymus T cells.

Sequenced material: thymocytes. The receptor source for this set is a boy under three years old with a congenital heart defect.

The rearrangement links TRBV7-9 to TRBJ2-1, with D possibly TRBD1 on 5 matching bases. The V end lost 4 bases, the J end lost 5 bases, and 9 bases lay between the germline ends. In germline, CDR1 is SEHNR, CDR2 FQNEAQ (reference sequence). This CDR3 has 13 amino acids. CDR3 loop: CASSSRRDNEQFF. In DNA, the CDR3 is TGTGCCAGCAGCTCCCGCAGGGACAATGAGCAGTTCTTC.

This clone was seen just once. V usage is TRBV6-5 and J usage is TRBJ2-7; D remains ambiguous. Trimming stripped 5 bases from V and 2 bases from J, with 13 bases between. There are 14 residues in the CDR3. The germline V gene has CDR1 MNHEY and CDR2 SVGAGI. CDR3 region: CASSPALVTYEQYF. The CDR3, as DNA: TGTGCCAGCAGTCCCGCCCTAGTGACCTACGAGCAGTACTTC.

The chain is built from TRBV27 and TRBJ2-7, with 14 positions matching TRBD2. With 4 bases clipped from V and 7 bases from J, the junction kept 9 bases outside the gene matches. This CDR3 region has 16 residues. Germline loops: CDR1 MNHEY, CDR2 SMNVEV (reference sequence). Written as DNA, the CDR3 is TGTGCCAGCAGTTCTCCGGGACTAGCGGGAGTGGGGGAGCAGTACTTC. This translates into CASSSPGLAGVGEQYF.

The gene calls are TRBV4-3 and TRBJ1-2; a weak D match, TRBD1 (6 bases). The CDR3 contains 15 residues. The germline V and J ends were trimmed by 4 bases and 2 bases, with 14 bases remaining between them. From germline, CDR1 is LGHNA and CDR2 YSLEER. CDR3 in DNA: TGCGCCAGCAGCCTTACACAGGGACCGAACTATGGCTACACCTTC. Its protein is CASSLTQGPNYGYTF.

The rearrangement links TRBV6-5 to TRBJ1-5; 7 bases are a match to TRBD1. CDR3 length: 15 residues. CDR1 and CDR2 from the germline V gene are MNHEY and SVGAGI. The V and J ends lost 5 bases and 2 bases, in that order; junction bases with no gene match: 6. CDR3 protein: CASSHRGGGNQPQHF. The CDR3 DNA follows: TGTGCCAGCAGTCACAGGGGTGGGGGCAATCAGCCCCAGCATTTT.

The chain carries TRBV12-5 and TRBJ2-1; TRBD2 matches 15 bases. The ends lost 4 bases at V and 5 bases at J; junction bases unmatched: 9. Per germline, CDR1 LGHNT and CDR2 FRNRAP. CDR3 length: 18 residues. CDR3 residues: CASGSAGTSGRLDNEQFF. The CDR3 DNA reads TGTGCTAGTGGTTCCGCCGGGACTAGCGGGAGGCTCGACAATGAGCAGTTCTTC.

The genes are TRBV6-6 and TRBJ2-7; TRBD1 aligns across 9 bases. CDR1 MNHNY and CDR2 SVGAGI come from the germline V gene (reference sequence). The CDR3 contains 15 residues. V shed 2 bases, J shed 3 bases, and the junction held 5 bases outside the gene matches. The CDR3 protein is CASSYPGTGYYEQYF. The CDR3 nucleotides read TGTGCCAGCAGTTACCCCGGGACAGGGTACTACGAGCAGTACTTC.

The table lists this clone with a few counts. This chain joins TRBV5-4 and TRBJ1-2, with 7 bases fitting TRBD1. Germline loops: CDR1 SGHNT, CDR2 YYREEE (reference sequence). V lost 0 bases to trimming and J lost 3 bases; unmatched junction nucleotides: 14. The CDR3 is made up of 18 amino acids. The CDR3 coding sequence is TGTGCCAGCAGCTTGGTAGGGGAGAATGAGACAGGGTACTATGGCTACACCTTC. Translating gives CASSLVGENETGYYGYTF.

The chain is built from TRBV10-2 and TRBJ1-2; 12 bases fit TRBD1. This CDR3 has 16 amino acids. Germline V lookup: CDR1 WSHSY, CDR2 SAAADI. Germline trimming cut 0 bases from V and 8 bases from J; bases unmatched to any gene: 7. CDR3 sequence: CASSESLGTGGRGYTF. The CDR3 DNA follows: TGCGCCAGCAGTGAGTCGTTGGGGACAGGGGGCAGGGGCTACACCTTC.

This rearrangement joins TRBV27 to TRBJ2-1, with 7 bases that match TRBD2. Germline V gene data show CDR1 as MNHEY and CDR2 as SMNVEV (reference sequence). The CDR3 is 15 residues long. Trimming took 3 bases from V and 7 from J; bases not matched to a gene: 9. The CDR3: CASSLEGGPVNEQFF. In DNA, the CDR3 is TGTGCCAGCAGTTTGGAGGGAGGGCCGGTAAATGAGCAGTTCTTC.

This clone was seen only a few times. This sequence joins TRBV13 and TRBJ2-3; a possible D gene is TRBD2 (6 bases). V shed 4 bases and J shed 2 bases, with 16 bases lying between them. Per germline, CDR1 PRHDT and CDR2 FYEKMQ (reference sequence). The CDR3 is 16 residues long. CDR3 sequence reads: CASSSVSAGNTDTQYF. For the CDR3, the DNA is TGTGCCAGCAGCTCAGTCTCCGCGGGGAACACAGATACGCAGTATTTT.

The chain couples TRBV11-2 to TRBJ1-2; 11 bases map to TRBD1. The CDR3 is made up of 14 amino acids. With V trimmed by 5 bases and J by 7 bases, 6 bases remained unmatched. The germline V gene encodes CDR1 SGHAT and CDR2 FQNNGV. In DNA, the CDR3 is TGTGCCAGCAGCCCCCCCGGGACAGGGGGTGGCTACACCTTC. Its translation is CASSPPGTGGGYTF. The whole variable domain, remainder taken from reference TRBV11-2 and TRBJ1-2, is EAGVAQSPRYKIIEKRQSVAFWCNPISGHATLYWYQQILGQGPKLLIQFQNNGVVDDSQLPKDRFSAERLKGVDSTLKIQPAKLEDSAVYLCASSPPGTGGGYTFGSGTRLTVV.

The chain carries TRBV25-1 and TRBJ1-4; 10 bases align to TRBD1. The CDR3 has 14 residues. V dropped 5 bases and J dropped 7; count of bases not matched to a gene: 4. The V gene's germline CDR1 is MGHDK and CDR2 SYGVNS. This CDR3 reads CASSPGQGGEKLFF. CDR3 in DNA: TGTGCCAGCAGTCCTGGACAGGGGGGTGAAAAACTGTTTTTT.

In its sample, this clone was seen once. The chain has TRBV11-3 and TRBJ2-7; TRBD2 is a possible D gene (6 bases). CDR3 length: 14 residues. Per germline, CDR1 SGHNT and CDR2 YENEEA. The germline V and J ends were trimmed by 7 bases and 2 bases, with 15 bases remaining between them. As DNA, the CDR3 is TGTGCCAGCACCCCGGGAGTTTCACCCTACGAGCAGTACTTC. Translation: CASTPGVSPYEQYF.

V and J are TRBV5-5 and TRBJ1-2; TRBD1 matches 7 bases. The CDR3 has 14 residues. Germline CDR1 SGHKS, CDR2 YYEKEE (reference sequence). V gave up 5 bases and J gave up 4 bases; unmatched junction bases: 8. The CDR3 here is CASSHTGDPYGYTF. The CDR3 DNA reads as TGTGCCAGCAGTCACACAGGGGACCCCTATGGCTACACCTTC. Supplemented by reference TRBV5-5 and TRBJ1-2, the full variable domain reads DAGVTQSPTHLIKTRGQQVTLRCSPISGHKSVSWYQQVLGQGPQFIFQYYEKEERGRGNFPDRFSARQFPNYSSELNVNALLLGDSALYLCASSHTGDPYGYTFGSGTRLTVV.

The count of this clone is one. The chain couples TRBV5-5 to TRBJ2-2, with D unclear. The CDR3 consists of 16 residues. The germline V and J ends were trimmed by 4 bases and 1 base, with 14 bases remaining between them. Germline V gene sequence: CDR1 SGHKS, CDR2 YYEKEE (reference sequence). CDR3 region: CASSRLRHQNTGELFF. In DNA form, the CDR3 reads TGTGCCAGCAGCCGATTGCGACACCAGAACACCGGGGAGCTGTTTTTT.

The chain links TRBV5-4 to TRBJ2-2, with D perhaps matching TRBD1 (6 bases). The V end was cut by 0 bases, the J end by 8 bases, with 11 bases between. Germline CDR1 and CDR2: SGHNT and YYREEE (reference sequence). The CDR3 is 14 residues long. CDR3 amino acids: CASSLDGDKGELFF. The CDR3 DNA is TGTGCCAGCAGCTTGGATGGGGACAAGGGGGAGCTGTTTTTT.

J is TRBJ2-7 and V is TRBV11-3; the match to TRBD1 covers 7 bases. V shed 5 bases, J shed 3 bases, and the junction held 7 bases outside the gene matches. This CDR3 has 14 residues. Per the germline V gene, CDR1 is SGHNT and CDR2 is YENEEA. The chain's CDR3 is CASSPPGTDYEQYF. The CDR3 region has the DNA TGTGCCAGCAGCCCCCCGGGGACAGACTACGAGCAGTACTTC.